Described below is a single T cell receptor beta chain sequence and its context. No antigen is known for it. PCR employed 60 Vbeta and 13 Jbeta primers. Profiling relied on immunoSEQ multiplex PCR, and the TCRdb table lists in-frame clones only, not all of them. The sample data list about 130,000 clones. The data originate from a study of cytomegalovirus exposure and HLA in healthy donors. CDR1 and CDR2 (germline): PRHDT, FYEKMQ (reference sequence). V was pared by 5 bases and J by 2 bases, with 9 bases between. This CDR3 comprises 13 residues. The study's findings and limits: Trimming of TCR beta V- and J-genes showed a link, identified in a later analysis, to a missense DCLRE1C variant.

The J gene is TRBJ1-1, the V gene TRBV13; D remains unclear. The specimen was PBMCs. The TCR comes from a man younger than 30 in good health and CMV-seronegative. DNA of the CDR3: TGTGCCAGCAGCCCCCCCCTAAACACTGAAGCTTTCTTT. It codes for CASSPPLNTEAFF. Full variable domain (missing parts from reference TRBV13 and TRBJ1-1): AAGVIQSPRHLIKEKRETATLKCYPIPRHDTVYWYQQGPGQDPQFLISFYEKMQSDKGSIPDRFSAQQFSDYHSELNMSSLELGDSALYFCASSPPLNTEAFFGQGTRLTVV.